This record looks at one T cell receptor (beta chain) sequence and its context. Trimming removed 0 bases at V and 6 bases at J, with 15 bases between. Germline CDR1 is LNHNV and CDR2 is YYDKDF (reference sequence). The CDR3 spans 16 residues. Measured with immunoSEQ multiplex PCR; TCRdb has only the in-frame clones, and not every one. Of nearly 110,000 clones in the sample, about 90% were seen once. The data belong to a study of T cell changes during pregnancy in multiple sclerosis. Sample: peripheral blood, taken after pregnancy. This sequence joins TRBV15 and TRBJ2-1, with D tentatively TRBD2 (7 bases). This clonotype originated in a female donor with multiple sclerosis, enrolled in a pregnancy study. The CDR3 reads CATSRDLAGAVNEQFF. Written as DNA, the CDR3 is TGTGCCACCAGCAGAGATCTGGCGGGGGCCGTCAATGAGCAGTTCTTC.